The T cell receptor (beta chain) under discussion was sequenced for a study of graft-versus-host responses after intestinal transplantation. Study-wide background: Grafts were multivisceral, liver-intestinal, or isolated intestinal. Findings and limits, study-wide: Recipient marrow showed GvH clones, some seen first in ileum or blood. Allografts from individuals with graft-donor T cell macrochimerism displayed high graft-versus-host to host-versus-graft clonal ratios.

TCRdb's table, derived via immunoSEQ multiplex PCR, lists solely in-frame clones and lacks some. Among about 70,000 clones listed, about 87% were seen once. Trimming removed 6 bases from V and 0 bases from J, with 12 bases in between. The CDR3 has 15 residues. The V gene's germline CDR1 is SGHVS and CDR2 FNYEAQ. Comments on this clone: Antigen: not known.

The chain employs TRBV7-6 and TRBJ1-3, with a possible D match to TRBD1 (5 bases). The sequence was obtained from a human donor who was the organ donor for an intestinal transplant. The sample was unstimulated CD4+ T cells sorted from spleen or lymph node cells, taken before transplant. The CDR3 sequence: CASSPGLPSGNTIYF. The DNA for the CDR3 is TGTGCCAGCAGTCCGGGACTACCCTCTGGAAACACCATATATTTT. The whole variable domain, filled in from reference TRBV7-6 and TRBJ1-3, reads GAGVSQSPRYKVTKRGQDVALRCDPISGHVSLYWYRQALGQGPEFLTYFNYEAQQDKSGLPNDRFSAERPEGSISTLTIQRTEQRDSAMYRCASSPGLPSGNTIYFGEGSWLTVV.